The rows below give T cell receptor beta chains drawn from one sample of a study of shared clonotypes between healthy human individuals. Using immunoSEQ multiplex PCR, the repertoire was profiled, and TCRdb retains in-frame clones only, with some absent. The sample yields about 550,000 clones, about 95% seen once. The specimen was naive CD8+ T cells sorted from blood. The receptors derive from a woman aged 25 to 39 in good health. Both conserved end residues are part of each CDR3. Each record gives: D gene, J gene, clone size, V gene, CDR3 protein, CDR3 DNA. The D gene is left open where the match is weak. For some rows the clone size is stated as once, few or many, or as a class when expanded; others skip it.

D: TRBD1
J: TRBJ1-3
size: NA
V: TRBV28
CDR3: CASSAQGAGNTIYF
DNA: TGTGCCAGCAGTGCACAGGGGGCTGGAAACACCATATATTTT

D: NA
J: TRBJ1-1
size: NA
V: TRBV30
CDR3: CAWSVLLYTEAFF
DNA: TGTGCCTGGAGTGTACTTCTCTACACTGAAGCTTTCTTT

D: TRBD2
J: TRBJ2-7
size: NA
V: TRBV4-1
CDR3: CASSQGVAGQAYEQYF
DNA: TGCGCCAGCAGCCAGGGAGTAGCGGGTCAAGCGTACGAGCAGTACTTC

D: NA
J: TRBJ2-7
size: NA
V: TRBV19
CDR3: CASSPRQAYEQYF
DNA: TGTGCCAGTAGTCCGCGACAGGCCTACGAGCAGTACTTC

D: TRBD1
J: TRBJ1-5
size: NA
V: TRBV4-2
CDR3: CASSQEGTGARFQPQHF
DNA: TGTGCCAGCAGCCAAGAAGGGACAGGGGCGCGATTTCAGCCCCAGCATTTT

D: NA
J: TRBJ2-3
size: NA
V: TRBV27
CDR3: CASSFARDFSTDTQYF
DNA: TGTGCCAGCAGTTTCGCCCGGGACTTTAGCACAGATACGCAGTATTTT

D: NA
J: TRBJ2-1
size: once
V: TRBV9
CDR3: CASSVGGADSSYNEQFF
DNA: TGTGCCAGCAGCGTAGGCGGAGCGGATAGCTCCTACAATGAGCAGTTCTTC

D: NA
J: TRBJ1-5
size: NA
V: TRBV11-2
CDR3: CASSLLTGQGPQHF
DNA: TGTGCCAGCAGCTTACTCACGGGGCAGGGGCCCCAGCATTTT

D: NA
J: TRBJ2-2
size: NA
V: TRBV9
CDR3: CASSVGSGELFF
DNA: TGTGCCAGCAGCGTAGGTTCCGGGGAGCTGTTTTTT

D: NA
J: TRBJ2-7
size: NA
V: TRBV29-1
CDR3: CSVVRGRGEQYF
DNA: TGCAGCGTTGTTCGGGGCCGGGGTGAGCAGTACTTC

D: NA
J: TRBJ2-6
size: NA
V: TRBV5-6
CDR3: CASSSVQVEGALGANVLTF
DNA: TGTGCCAGCAGCTCCGTGCAGGTTGAGGGCGCCCTCGGGGCCAACGTCCTGACTTTC

D: NA
J: TRBJ2-7
size: NA
V: TRBV7-9
CDR3: CASSSVNRVPIYEQYF
DNA: TGTGCCAGCAGCTCAGTGAACAGGGTCCCCATCTACGAGCAGTACTTC

D: TRBD2
J: TRBJ2-5
size: NA
V: TRBV14
CDR3: CASSQDPASGRWETQYF
DNA: TGTGCCAGCAGCCAAGATCCGGCTAGCGGGAGGTGGGAGACCCAGTACTTC

D: TRBD2
J: TRBJ2-1
size: once
V: TRBV28
CDR3: CATFGTSTYNEQFF
DNA: TGTGCCACCTTCGGGACTAGCACTTACAATGAGCAGTTCTTC

D: TRBD2
J: TRBJ2-7
size: NA
V: TRBV7-9
CDR3: CASSGETGTSILEQYF
DNA: TGTGCCAGCAGCGGAGAGACCGGGACTAGTATTCTCGAGCAGTACTTC

D: NA
J: TRBJ2-3
size: NA
V: TRBV6-4
CDR3: CASSERHGATDTQYF
DNA: TGTGCCAGCAGTGAGCGTCACGGAGCCACAGATACGCAGTATTTT

D: NA
J: TRBJ2-2
size: once
V: TRBV6-1
CDR3: CASSEARAQWGELFF
DNA: TGTGCCAGCAGTGAAGCTAGGGCCCAATGGGGGGAGCTGTTTTTT

D: NA
J: TRBJ2-3
size: NA
V: TRBV10-1
CDR3: CASSDSEGSTDTQYF
DNA: TGCGCCAGCAGTGATTCGGAGGGGAGCACAGATACGCAGTATTTT

D: TRBD2
J: TRBJ2-7
size: NA
V: TRBV27
CDR3: CASSLLASGAYEQYF
DNA: TGTGCCAGCAGTTTATTGGCTAGCGGTGCCTACGAGCAGTACTTC

D: NA
J: TRBJ1-5
size: NA
V: TRBV19
CDR3: CATPPNEGKGYNQPQHF
DNA: TGTGCCACTCCACCCAACGAGGGGAAGGGGTACAATCAGCCCCAGCATTTT

D: TRBD1
J: TRBJ1-5
size: NA
V: TRBV4-1
CDR3: CASSTRQGGNQPQHF
DNA: TGCGCCAGCAGTACTCGACAGGGAGGCAATCAGCCCCAGCATTTT

D: TRBD2
J: TRBJ2-3
size: NA
V: TRBV27
CDR3: CACRTRDTDTQYF
DNA: TGTGCCTGCCGGACTAGAGACACAGATACGCAGTATTTT

D: NA
J: TRBJ2-7
size: NA
V: TRBV27
CDR3: CASSFSGGTYEQYF
DNA: TGTGCCAGCTCATTTTCAGGAGGCACCTACGAGCAGTACTTC

D: NA
J: TRBJ1-2
size: NA
V: TRBV19
CDR3: CAVQGANYGYTF
DNA: TGTGCCGTACAGGGTGCTAACTATGGCTACACCTTC

D: TRBD1
J: TRBJ2-7
size: once
V: TRBV19
CDR3: CASSFSTGGEQYF
DNA: TGTGCCAGTAGCTTTTCGACAGGGGGCGAGCAGTACTTC

D: NA
J: TRBJ2-1
size: NA
V: TRBV11-2
CDR3: CASSRTSSYNEQFF
DNA: TGTGCCAGCTCCCGTACGAGCTCCTACAATGAGCAGTTCTTC

D: TRBD1
J: TRBJ1-5
size: NA
V: TRBV28
CDR3: CASSPSRGLGSQPQHF
DNA: TGTGCCAGCAGTCCCTCCAGGGGGCTGGGAAGTCAGCCCCAGCATTTT

D: NA
J: TRBJ1-1
size: NA
V: TRBV27
CDR3: CASSLTEALNTEAFF
DNA: TGTGCCAGCAGTTTGACAGAAGCCTTGAACACTGAAGCTTTCTTT

D: TRBD2
J: TRBJ2-7
size: NA
V: TRBV2
CDR3: CASSKSGDIIYEQYF
DNA: TGTGCCAGCAGTAAAAGCGGGGATATCATCTACGAGCAGTACTTC

D: TRBD2
J: TRBJ2-5
size: NA
V: TRBV14
CDR3: CASSQDTSAGGETQYF
DNA: TGTGCCAGCAGCCAAGACACTAGCGCAGGTGGGGAGACCCAGTACTTC

D: NA
J: TRBJ2-2
size: once
V: TRBV27
CDR3: CASKGWAVREELFF
DNA: TGTGCCAGCAAAGGGTGGGCAGTGAGGGAGGAGCTGTTTTTT

D: TRBD1
J: TRBJ2-7
size: NA
V: TRBV2
CDR3: CASSEGTGFYEQYF
DNA: TGTGCCAGCAGTGAAGGGACAGGGTTCTACGAGCAGTACTTC

D: NA
J: TRBJ1-1
size: NA
V: TRBV6-5
CDR3: CASSPGTYNTEAFF
DNA: TGTGCCAGCAGCCCGGGGACCTACAACACTGAAGCTTTCTTT

D: NA
J: TRBJ2-7
size: few
V: TRBV6-5
CDR3: CASSYSETNTYEQYF
DNA: TGTGCCAGCAGTTACTCGGAGACTAACACCTACGAGCAGTACTTC

D: NA
J: TRBJ2-1
size: NA
V: TRBV19
CDR3: CASSLGEAGTEQFF
DNA: TGTGCCAGTAGCCTCGGAGAGGCAGGAACAGAGCAGTTCTTC

D: TRBD1
J: TRBJ2-1
size: NA
V: TRBV13
CDR3: CASSSPSGTGNMGQFF
DNA: TGTGCCAGCAGCTCACCCTCCGGGACAGGGAATATGGGGCAGTTCTTC

D: NA
J: TRBJ2-3
size: NA
V: TRBV27
CDR3: CASSLAPSHEGDTQYF
DNA: TGTGCCAGCAGTTTAGCCCCGAGTCACGAGGGGGATACGCAGTATTTT

D: NA
J: TRBJ1-6
size: NA
V: TRBV5-6
CDR3: CASSLMVGEGNSPLHF
DNA: TGTGCCAGCAGCTTGATGGTGGGCGAGGGGAATTCACCCCTCCACTTT

D: TRBD1
J: TRBJ1-5
size: NA
V: TRBV9
CDR3: CASSGTGGNQPQHF
DNA: TGTGCCAGCAGCGGGACAGGGGGGAATCAGCCCCAGCATTTT